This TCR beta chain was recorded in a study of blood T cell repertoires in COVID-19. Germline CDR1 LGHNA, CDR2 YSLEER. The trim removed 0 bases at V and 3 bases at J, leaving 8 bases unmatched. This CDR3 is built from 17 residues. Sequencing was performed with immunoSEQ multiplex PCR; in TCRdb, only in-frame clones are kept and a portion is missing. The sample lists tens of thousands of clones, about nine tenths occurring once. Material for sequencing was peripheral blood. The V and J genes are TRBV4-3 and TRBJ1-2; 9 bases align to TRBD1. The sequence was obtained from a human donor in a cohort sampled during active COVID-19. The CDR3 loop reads CASSQDRTGVYDYGYTF. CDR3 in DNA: TGCGCCAGCAGCCAAGATCGGACAGGGGTTTATGACTATGGCTACACCTTC.